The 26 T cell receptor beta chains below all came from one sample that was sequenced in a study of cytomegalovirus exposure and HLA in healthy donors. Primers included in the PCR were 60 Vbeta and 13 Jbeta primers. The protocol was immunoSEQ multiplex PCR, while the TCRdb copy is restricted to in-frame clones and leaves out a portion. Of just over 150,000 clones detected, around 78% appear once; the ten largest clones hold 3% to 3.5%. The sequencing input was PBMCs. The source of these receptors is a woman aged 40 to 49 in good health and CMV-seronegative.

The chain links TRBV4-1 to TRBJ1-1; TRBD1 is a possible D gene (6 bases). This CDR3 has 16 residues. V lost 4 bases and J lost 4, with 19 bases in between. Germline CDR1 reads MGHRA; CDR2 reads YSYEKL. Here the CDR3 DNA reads TGCGCCAGCAGCCTCCTTGGGGTTTCAGGGGCCACTGAAGCTTTCTTT. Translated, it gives CASSLLGVSGATEAFF.

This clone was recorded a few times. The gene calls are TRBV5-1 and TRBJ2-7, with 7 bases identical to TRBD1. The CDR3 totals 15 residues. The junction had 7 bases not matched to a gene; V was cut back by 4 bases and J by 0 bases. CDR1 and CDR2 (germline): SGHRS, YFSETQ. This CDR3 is CASSPLQGDSYEQYF. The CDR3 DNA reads TGCGCCAGCAGCCCCTTGCAGGGGGACTCCTACGAGCAGTACTTC.

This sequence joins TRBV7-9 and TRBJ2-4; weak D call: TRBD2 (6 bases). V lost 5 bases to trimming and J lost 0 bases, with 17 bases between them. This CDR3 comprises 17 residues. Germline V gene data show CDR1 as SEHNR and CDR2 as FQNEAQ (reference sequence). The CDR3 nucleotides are TGTGCCAGCAGCCATGGGACTCGGGACCTAGCCAAAAACATTCAGTACTTC. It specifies CASSHGTRDLAKNIQYF.

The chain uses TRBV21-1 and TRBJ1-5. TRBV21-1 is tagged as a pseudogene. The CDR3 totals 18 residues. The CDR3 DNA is TGTGCCAGCAGCAAAGGGGGACGGGAGGGGGGGAGCAATCAGCCCCAGCATTTT. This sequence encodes CASSKGGREGGSNQPQHF.

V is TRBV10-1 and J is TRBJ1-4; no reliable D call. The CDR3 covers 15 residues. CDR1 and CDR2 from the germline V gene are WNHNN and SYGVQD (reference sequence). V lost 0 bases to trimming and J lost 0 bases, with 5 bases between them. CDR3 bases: TGCGCCAGCAGTGAGTCGAGCGCAACTAATGAAAAACTGTTTTTT. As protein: CASSESSATNEKLFF.

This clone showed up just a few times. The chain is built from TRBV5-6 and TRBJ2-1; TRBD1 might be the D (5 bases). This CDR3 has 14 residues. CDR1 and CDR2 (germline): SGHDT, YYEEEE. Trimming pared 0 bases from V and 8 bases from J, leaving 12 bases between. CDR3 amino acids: CASSLGQSGHEQFF. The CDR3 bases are TGTGCCAGCAGCTTGGGACAGTCCGGCCATGAGCAGTTCTTC.

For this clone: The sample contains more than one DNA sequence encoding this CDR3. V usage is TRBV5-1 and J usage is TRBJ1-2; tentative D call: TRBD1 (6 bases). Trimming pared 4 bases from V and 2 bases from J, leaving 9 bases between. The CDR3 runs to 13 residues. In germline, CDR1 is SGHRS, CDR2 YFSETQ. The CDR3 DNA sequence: TGCGCCAGCAGCCCCGGACAGAACTATGGCTACACCTTC. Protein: CASSPGQNYGYTF.

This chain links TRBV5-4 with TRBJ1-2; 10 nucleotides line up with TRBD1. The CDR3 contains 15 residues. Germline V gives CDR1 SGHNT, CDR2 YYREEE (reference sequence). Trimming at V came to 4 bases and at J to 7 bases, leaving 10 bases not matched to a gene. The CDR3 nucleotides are TGTGCCAGCAGCGGCTTTTTGGACAGGGGGGGTGGCTACACCTTC. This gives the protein CASSGFLDRGGGYTF.

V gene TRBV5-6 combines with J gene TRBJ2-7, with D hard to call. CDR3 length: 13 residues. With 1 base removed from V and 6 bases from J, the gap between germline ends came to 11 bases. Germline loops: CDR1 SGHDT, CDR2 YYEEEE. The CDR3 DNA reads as TGTGCCAGCAGCTTGTTACGTCCGGGCGAGCAGTACTTC. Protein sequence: CASSLLRPGEQYF.

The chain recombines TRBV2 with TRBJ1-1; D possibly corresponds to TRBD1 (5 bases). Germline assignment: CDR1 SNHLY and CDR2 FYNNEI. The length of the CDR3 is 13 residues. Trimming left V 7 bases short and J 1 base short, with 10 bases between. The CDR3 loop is CASIKTENTEAFF. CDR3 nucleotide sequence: TGTGCCAGCATTAAGACAGAGAACACTGAAGCTTTCTTT.

The CDR3 DNA follows: TGTGCCAGCAGTTACTTAAGGGGAAAAGGGTATGGCTACACCTTC. Translated: CASSYLRGKGYGYTF. The V gene is TRBV6-5, the J gene TRBJ1-2; D possibly corresponds to TRBD1 (5 bases). CDR3 length equals 15 residues. The germline gives CDR1 MNHEY, CDR2 SVGAGI. With 1 base removed from V and 5 bases from J, the gap between germline ends came to 14 bases.

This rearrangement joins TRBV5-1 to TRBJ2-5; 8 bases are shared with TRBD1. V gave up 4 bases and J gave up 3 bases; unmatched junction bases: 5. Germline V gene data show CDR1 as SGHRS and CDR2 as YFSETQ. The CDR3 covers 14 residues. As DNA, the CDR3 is TGCGCCAGCAGCCACCCGACAGGGGAAGAGACCCAGTACTTC. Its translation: CASSHPTGEETQYF. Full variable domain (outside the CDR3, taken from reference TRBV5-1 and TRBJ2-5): KAGVTQTPRYLIKTRGQQVTLSCSPISGHRSVSWYQQTPGQGLQFLFEYFSETQRNKGNFPGRFSGRQFSNSRSEMNVSTLELGDSALYLCASSHPTGEETQYFGPGTRLLVL.

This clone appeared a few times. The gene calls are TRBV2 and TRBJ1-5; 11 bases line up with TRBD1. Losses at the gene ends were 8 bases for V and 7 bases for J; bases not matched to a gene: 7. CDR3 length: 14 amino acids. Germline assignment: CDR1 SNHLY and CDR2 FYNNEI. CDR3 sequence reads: CASQDRGRGQPQHF. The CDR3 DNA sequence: TGTGCCAGCCAGGACAGGGGGCGAGGACAGCCCCAGCATTTT.

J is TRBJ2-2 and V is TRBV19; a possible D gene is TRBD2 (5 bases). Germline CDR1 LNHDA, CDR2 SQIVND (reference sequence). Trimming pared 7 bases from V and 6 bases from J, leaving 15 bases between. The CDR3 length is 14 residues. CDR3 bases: TGTGCCAGTAATTGGGGTCGGGGTTCCGGGGAGCTGTTTTTT. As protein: CASNWGRGSGELFF.

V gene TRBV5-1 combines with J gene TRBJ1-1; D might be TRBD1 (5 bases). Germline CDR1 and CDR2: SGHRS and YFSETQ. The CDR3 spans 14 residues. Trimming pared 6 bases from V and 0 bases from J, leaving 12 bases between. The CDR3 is CASTLGQLNTEAFF. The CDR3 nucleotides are TGCGCCAGCACCTTAGGACAATTGAACACTGAAGCTTTCTTT.

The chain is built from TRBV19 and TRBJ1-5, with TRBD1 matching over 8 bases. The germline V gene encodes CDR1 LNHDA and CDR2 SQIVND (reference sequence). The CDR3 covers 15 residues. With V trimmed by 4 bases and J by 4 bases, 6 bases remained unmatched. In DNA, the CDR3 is TGTGCCAGTAGTAGGACAGGGAATTTGAATCAGCCCCAGCATTTT. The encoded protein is CASSRTGNLNQPQHF.

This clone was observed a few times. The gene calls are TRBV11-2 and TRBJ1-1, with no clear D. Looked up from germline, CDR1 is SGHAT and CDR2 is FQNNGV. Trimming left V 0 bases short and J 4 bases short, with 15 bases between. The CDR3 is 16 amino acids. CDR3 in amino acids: CASSLEVLGAGTEAFF. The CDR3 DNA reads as TGTGCCAGCAGCTTAGAAGTCCTCGGAGCGGGCACTGAAGCTTTCTTT.

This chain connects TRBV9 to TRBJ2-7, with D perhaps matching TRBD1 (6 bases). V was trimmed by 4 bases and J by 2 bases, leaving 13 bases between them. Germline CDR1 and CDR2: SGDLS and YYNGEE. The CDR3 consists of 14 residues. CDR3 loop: CASSWGQGAYEQYF. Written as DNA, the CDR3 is TGTGCCAGCAGCTGGGGGCAGGGTGCCTACGAGCAGTACTTC.

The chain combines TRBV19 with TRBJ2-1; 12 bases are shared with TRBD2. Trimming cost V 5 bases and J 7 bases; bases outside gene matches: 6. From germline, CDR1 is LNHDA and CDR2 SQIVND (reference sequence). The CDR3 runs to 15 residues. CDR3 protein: CASSLLAGGRNEQFF. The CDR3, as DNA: TGTGCCAGTAGTCTACTAGCGGGGGGCCGGAATGAGCAGTTCTTC.

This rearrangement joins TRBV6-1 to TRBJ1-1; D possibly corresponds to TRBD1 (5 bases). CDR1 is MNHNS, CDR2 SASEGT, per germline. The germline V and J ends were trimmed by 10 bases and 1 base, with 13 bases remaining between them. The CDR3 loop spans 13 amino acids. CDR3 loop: CATLSQGNTEAFF. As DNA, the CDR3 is TGTGCCACCCTCAGCCAGGGGAACACTGAAGCTTTCTTT.

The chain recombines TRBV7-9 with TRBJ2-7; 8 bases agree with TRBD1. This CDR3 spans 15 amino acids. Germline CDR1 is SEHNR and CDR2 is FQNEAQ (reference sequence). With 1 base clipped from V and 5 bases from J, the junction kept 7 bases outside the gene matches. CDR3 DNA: TGTGCCAGCAGCTTAGTTTCGCAGGGGGCCGACGAGCAGTACTTC. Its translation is CASSLVSQGADEQYF.

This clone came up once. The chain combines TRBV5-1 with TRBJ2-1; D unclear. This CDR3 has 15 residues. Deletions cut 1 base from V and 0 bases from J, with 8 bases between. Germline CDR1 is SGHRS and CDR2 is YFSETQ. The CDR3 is CASSLLRSSYNEQFF. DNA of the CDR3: TGCGCCAGCAGCTTGTTGCGGAGCTCCTACAATGAGCAGTTCTTC.

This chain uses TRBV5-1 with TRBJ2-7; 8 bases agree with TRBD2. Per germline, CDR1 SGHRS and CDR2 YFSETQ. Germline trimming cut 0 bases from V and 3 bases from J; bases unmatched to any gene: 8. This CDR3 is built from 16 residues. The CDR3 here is CASSLAGGGADYEQYF. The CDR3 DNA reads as TGCGCCAGCAGCTTGGCCGGGGGGGGCGCAGACTACGAGCAGTACTTC.

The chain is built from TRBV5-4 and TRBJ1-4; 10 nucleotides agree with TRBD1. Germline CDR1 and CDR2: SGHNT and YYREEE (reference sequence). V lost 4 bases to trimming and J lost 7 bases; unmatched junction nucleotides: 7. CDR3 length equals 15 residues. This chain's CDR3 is CASSPQDRGTEKLFF. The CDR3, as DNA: TGTGCCAGCAGCCCCCAGGACAGGGGGACTGAAAAACTGTTTTTT.

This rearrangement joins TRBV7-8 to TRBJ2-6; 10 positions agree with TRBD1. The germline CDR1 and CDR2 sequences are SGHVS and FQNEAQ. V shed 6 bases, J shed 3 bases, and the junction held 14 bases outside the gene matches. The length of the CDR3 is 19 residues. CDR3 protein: CASRKETGGAGGGANVLTF. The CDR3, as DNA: TGTGCCAGCAGGAAAGAGACAGGGGGCGCCGGCGGTGGGGCCAACGTCCTGACTTTC.

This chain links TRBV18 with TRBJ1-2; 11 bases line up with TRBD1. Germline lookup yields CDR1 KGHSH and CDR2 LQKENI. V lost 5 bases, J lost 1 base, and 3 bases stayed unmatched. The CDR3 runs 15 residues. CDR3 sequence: CASSGQGANNYGYTF. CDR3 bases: TGTGCCAGCTCAGGACAGGGGGCTAATAACTATGGCTACACCTTC. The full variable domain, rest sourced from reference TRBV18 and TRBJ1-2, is NAGVMQNPRHLVRRRGQEARLRCSPMKGHSHVYWYRQLPEEGLKFMVYLQKENIIDESGMPKERFSAEFPKEGPSILRIQQVVRGDSAAYFCASSGQGANNYGYTFGSGTRLTVV.